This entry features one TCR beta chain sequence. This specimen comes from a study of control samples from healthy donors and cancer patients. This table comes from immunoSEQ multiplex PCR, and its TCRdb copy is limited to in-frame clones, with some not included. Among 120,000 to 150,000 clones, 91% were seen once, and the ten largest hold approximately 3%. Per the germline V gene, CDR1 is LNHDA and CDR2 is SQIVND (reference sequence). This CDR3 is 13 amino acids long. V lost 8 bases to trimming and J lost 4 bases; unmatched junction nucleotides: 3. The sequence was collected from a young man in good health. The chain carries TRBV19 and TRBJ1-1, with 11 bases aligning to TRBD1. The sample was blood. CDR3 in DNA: TGTGCCAGTTACGGGACAGGGGGCACTGAAGCTTTCTTT. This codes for CASYGTGGTEAFF.